This paragraph reports one TCR beta chain. From germline, CDR1 is SEHNR and CDR2 FQNEAQ (reference sequence). This CDR3 is 18 amino acids long. Trimming at V came to 11 bases and at J to 0 bases, leaving 14 bases not matched to a gene. Clones were sequenced by immunoSEQ multiplex PCR, and TCRdb holds only the in-frame ones, with some missing. The sample lists about 290,000 clones, around 85% occurring once. The sample originates from a study of blood T cell repertoires in COVID-19. The J gene is TRBJ2-6, the V gene TRBV7-9; 9 positions agree with TRBD1. The TCR originated in a woman between 45 and 65 years old with active or convalescent COVID-19. The source material was peripheral blood. In DNA, the CDR3 is TGTGCCGTATTAACCGGGACAGGGTTTTCCTCTGGGGCCAACGTCCTGACTTTC. This gives the protein CAVLTGTGFSSGANVLTF. The complete variable domain, with remaining parts taken from reference TRBV7-9 and TRBJ2-6, reads DTGVSQNPRHKITKRGQNVTFRCDPISEHNRLYWYRQTLGQGPEFLTYFQNEAQLEKSRLLSDRFSAERPKGSFSTLEIQRTEQGDSAMYLCAVLTGTGFSSGANVLTFGAGSRLTVL.